Following are 17 T cell receptor beta chains from one sample sequenced in a study of blood T cell repertoires in COVID-19 (dated by TCRdb to about 2020). Receptors were amplified or captured by the immunoSEQ multiplex PCR assay. TCRdb took this table from immuneACCESS and kept in-frame rearrangements with V and J called. Such tables lack part of the clones; where checked against another copy, unresolved V genes explain under half of the gap, and the rest is unexplained. This sample gives approximately 100,000 clones in total; around 91% of them show up just once. Roughly 30% of the sample rests with the top ten. The sample consisted of peripheral blood. The receptors derive from a woman older than 75 with acute or convalescent COVID-19.

The rearrangement links TRBV14 to TRBJ1-2; D might be TRBD1 (5 bases). The germline V and J ends were trimmed by 4 bases and 7 bases, with 10 bases remaining between them. The CDR3 consists of 12 residues. Germline values: CDR1 SGHDN, CDR2 FVKESK. The CDR3 sequence: CASSPGHAGYTF. As DNA, the CDR3 is TGTGCCAGCAGCCCCGGACATGCTGGCTACACCTTC.

The V call is TRBV7-9, the J call TRBJ2-5; TRBD2 agrees at 10 bases. From germline, CDR1 is SEHNR and CDR2 FQNEAQ (reference sequence). Trimming took 4 bases from V and 4 from J; bases not matched to a gene: 3. The CDR3 runs 14 residues. CDR3 loop: CASSSGLAAETQYF. CDR3 nucleotide sequence: TGTGCCAGCAGCTCTGGACTAGCGGCAGAGACCCAGTACTTC.

In its sample, this clone was seen a few times. The V and J genes are TRBV28 and TRBJ1-5; no definite D call. This CDR3 region has 12 residues. Germline lookup yields CDR1 MDHEN and CDR2 SYDVKM. Trimming cost V 4 bases and J 8 bases, with 9 bases left between them. The CDR3 loop is CASSSPSEPQHF. The CDR3 nucleotides are TGTGCCAGCAGTTCCCCCTCAGAGCCCCAGCATTTT.

The chain is built from TRBV29-1 and TRBJ2-3, with a tentative D call TRBD2 (6 bases). V lost 7 bases and J 2 bases, leaving 19 bases between the germline ends. CDR3 size: 15 residues. The germline CDR1 and CDR2 sequences are SQVTM and ANQGSEA. The CDR3, as DNA: TGCAGCGGTGGACCCGACGTAGCGGTCACAGATACGCAGTATTTT. It yields the protein CSGGPDVAVTDTQYF.

The chain is built from TRBV7-2 and TRBJ2-7; 7 nucleotides line up with TRBD1. CDR1 and CDR2 (germline): SGHTA, FQGNSA. J lost 4 bases, V lost 4 bases, and 13 bases had no gene match. The CDR3 has 16 amino acids. In nucleotides, the CDR3 is TGTGCCAGCAGCTCAGCCGGGACAGCTTTTCCGTACGAGCAGTACTTC. It is translated as CASSSAGTAFPYEQYF.

This chain links TRBV4-1 with TRBJ2-1; D is unresolved. Germline assignment: CDR1 MGHRA and CDR2 YSYEKL. Trimming took 1 base from V and 6 from J, leaving 10 bases between them. This CDR3 has 14 amino acids. The CDR3 spells CASSQVSPSNEQFF. Here the CDR3 DNA reads TGCGCCAGCAGCCAAGTTAGCCCCTCCAATGAGCAGTTCTTC.

The chain joins TRBV2 to TRBJ2-7; TRBD1 might be the D (6 bases). Trimming pared 8 bases from V and 4 bases from J, leaving 15 bases between. Germline values: CDR1 SNHLY, CDR2 FYNNEI. The CDR3 runs 13 residues. The CDR3 spells CASHSGVGYEQYF. CDR3 in DNA: TGTGCCAGCCACTCAGGGGTAGGGTACGAGCAGTACTTC.

This clone was recorded only once. This chain connects TRBV19 to TRBJ1-4; TRBD1 matches 10 bases. J gave up 5 bases and V 5 bases, and 14 bases lay outside the gene matches. From germline, CDR1 is LNHDA and CDR2 SQIVND (reference sequence). CDR3 length equals 18 residues. The CDR3 protein is CASSAEPGQGRKNEKLFF. CDR3 nucleotide sequence: TGTGCCAGTAGTGCCGAACCGGGACAGGGGCGTAAAAATGAAAAACTGTTTTTT.

This chain links TRBV6-4 with TRBJ1-2; 8 bases agree with TRBD1. V gave up 3 bases and J gave up 7 bases; unmatched junction bases: 4. Germline V gene data show CDR1 as MRHNA and CDR2 as SNTAGT. This CDR3 spans 13 amino acids. CDR3 sequence: CASSEQGGRGYTF. In nucleotides, the CDR3 is TGTGCCAGCAGTGAACAGGGGGGCCGTGGCTACACCTTC.

The V gene is TRBV7-2, the J gene TRBJ1-2; D might be TRBD1 (5 bases). This CDR3 is built from 14 residues. V lost 1 base and J 5 bases, leaving 11 bases between the germline ends. Germline V gene data show CDR1 as SGHTA and CDR2 as FQGNSA. The CDR3 here is CASSLGAGSYGYTF. CDR3 sequence (DNA): TGTGCCAGCAGCTTAGGGGCAGGGTCATATGGCTACACCTTC.

This chain links TRBV7-6 with TRBJ2-5; D is possibly TRBD1 (5 bases). Germline CDR1 and CDR2: SGHVS and FNYEAQ. The CDR3 covers 15 residues. V lost 0 bases to trimming and J lost 5 bases, with 13 bases between them. CDR3 DNA: TGTGCCAGCAGCTTAGCGGGTGGGGCCCGGGAGACCCAGTACTTC. Translation: CASSLAGGARETQYF.

This chain uses TRBV7-8 with TRBJ2-1, with TRBD2 identical over 8 bases. The length of the CDR3 is 12 residues. V lost 5 bases and J lost 12; bases outside the gene matches: 6. Germline-derived CDR1 and CDR2 are SGHVS and FQNEAQ. The CDR3 loop is CASSPTSGWQFF. CDR3 in DNA: TGTGCCAGCAGCCCAACTAGCGGCTGGCAGTTCTTC.

This chain joins TRBV28 and TRBJ1-6, with 10 bases lining up with TRBD1. J lost 8 bases, V lost 4 bases, and 8 bases had no gene match. The CDR3 is 16 residues long. Germline V gives CDR1 MDHEN, CDR2 SYDVKM. CDR3 bases: TGTGCCAGCAGTTCCTGGACAGGGGGAAATTATTCACCCCTCCACTTT. Its translation: CASSSWTGGNYSPLHF.

This chain uses TRBV10-3 with TRBJ2-3; TRBD2 matches 8 bases. The V segment lost 5 bases and the J segment 5 bases; nucleotides outside the gene matches: 12. CDR1 ENHRY and CDR2 SYGVKD come from the germline V gene. The CDR3 totals 16 residues. The CDR3 region is CAISSAGGAGEDTQYF. For the CDR3, the DNA is TGTGCCATCAGTTCAGCCGGGGGGGCGGGGGAAGATACGCAGTATTTT.

This rearrangement joins TRBV30 to TRBJ1-6; D is ambiguous. The V and J ends lost 1 base and 7 bases respectively, with 5 bases between them. The CDR3 sequence is 12 residues long. Germline V gene data show CDR1 as GTSNPN and CDR2 as SVGIG (reference sequence). The CDR3 here is CAWSAGNSPLHF. CDR3 in DNA: TGTGCCTGGAGTGCGGGAAATTCACCCCTCCACTTT. The entire variable domain, with the rest obtained from reference TRBV30 and TRBJ1-6, is as follows: SQTIHQWPATLVQPVGSPLSLECTVEGTSNPNLYWYRQAAGRGLQLLFYSVGIGQISSEVPQNLSASRPQDRQFILSSKKLLLSDSGFYLCAWSAGNSPLHFGNGTRLTVT.

This clone appeared a single time. The J gene is TRBJ2-5, the V gene TRBV9; 9 bases match TRBD2. Germline CDR1 reads SGDLS; CDR2 reads YYNGEE. J lost 10 bases, V lost 0 bases, and 7 bases had no gene match. The CDR3 runs to 14 residues. This CDR3 reads CASSVAPSGEVQYF. The CDR3 nucleotides are TGTGCCAGCAGCGTAGCCCCTAGCGGGGAAGTCCAGTACTTC.

This rearrangement joins TRBV19 to TRBJ2-7; TRBD1 aligns across 11 bases. V dropped 1 base and J dropped 4; count of bases not matched to a gene: 3. CDR1 is LNHDA and CDR2 is SQIVND in the germline V gene (reference sequence). This CDR3 is 15 amino acids long. This CDR3 reads CASSIGTGGKYEQYF. The CDR3 DNA follows: TGTGCCAGTAGTATAGGGACAGGGGGCAAATACGAGCAGTACTTC.